Below, 22 T cell receptor beta chains from the same sample are listed, as sequenced in a study of PD-1 blockade in mismatch repair-deficient tumors. Generated by immunoSEQ multiplex PCR, the TCRdb table keeps only in-frame clones and is missing some. The repertoire has about 63,000 clones, 88% of them found once; the top ten carry approximately 15%. The sample here was peripheral blood, taken 52 weeks after starting pembrolizumab. The origin of the receptors is an adult with mismatch repair-deficient cancer.

This clone has only one observation. The V and J genes are TRBV28 and TRBJ2-7, with D tentatively TRBD1 or TRBD2 (5 bases each). This CDR3 is built from 16 residues. V lost 6 bases, J lost 6 bases, and 24 bases lay in between. Germline CDR1 MDHEN, CDR2 SYDVKM. CDR3 region: CASSHPDDSPGREQYF. The CDR3 region has the DNA TGTGCCAGCAGCCATCCTGATGACAGCCCGGGACGCGAGCAGTACTTC.

The J gene is TRBJ2-5, the V gene TRBV9; D not certain. In germline, CDR1 is SGDLS, CDR2 YYNGEE. The CDR3 is 15 residues long. V dropped 0 bases and J dropped 1 base, with 10 bases sitting between them. For the CDR3, the DNA is TGTGCCAGCAGCGTAGATGGGGTCACCCAAGAGACCCAGTACTTC. Residues: CASSVDGVTQETQYF.

The chain carries TRBV4-3 and TRBJ2-1; D perhaps matches TRBD2 (6 bases). Germline V gene lookup returns CDR1 LGHNA and CDR2 YSLEER. Trimming removed 0 bases from V and 8 bases from J, with 20 bases in between. The CDR3 loop spans 17 amino acids. The CDR3 reads CASSQDKTTWREYEQFF. The DNA for the CDR3 is TGCGCCAGCAGCCAAGATAAGACTACGTGGAGGGAGTATGAGCAGTTCTTC.

V is TRBV4-1 and J is TRBJ2-7; 7 nucleotides match TRBD2. There are 12 residues in the CDR3. Trimming removed 1 base from V and 6 bases from J; junction bases left unmatched: 0. CDR1 and CDR2 (germline): MGHRA, YSYEKL. CDR3 coding DNA: TGCGCCAGCAGCCAAGGGGGGGGCGAGCAGTACTTC. This sequence encodes CASSQGGGEQYF.

The CDR3 sequence: CASSLLGEGTEAFF. CDR3 sequence (DNA): TGTGCCAGCAGCTTATTGGGGGAGGGGACTGAAGCTTTCTTT. This chain joins TRBV7-6 and TRBJ1-1; weak D call: TRBD1 (5 bases). CDR3 size: 14 residues. Germline V gives CDR1 SGHVS, CDR2 FNYEAQ. V was cut by 2 bases and J by 5 bases, with 12 bases left in between. Based on the CDR3 plus reference TRBV7-6 and TRBJ1-1, the full variable domain is GAGVSQSPRYKVTKRGQDVALRCDPISGHVSLYWYRQALGQGPEFLTYFNYEAQQDKSGLPNDRFSAERPEGSISTLTIQRTEQRDSAMYRCASSLLGEGTEAFFGQGTRLTVV.

The chain employs TRBV30 and TRBJ1-2; no reliable D call. Germline V CDR1 and CDR2: GTSNPN, SVGIG (reference sequence). Trimming shortened V by 0 bases and J by 4 bases, and 12 bases separated the two germline ends. The CDR3 covers 14 residues. CDR3 bases: TGTGCCTGGAGTGTACGGGAAGGGATCTATGGCTACACCTTC. The encoded protein is CAWSVREGIYGYTF.

This clone was observed a single time. V is TRBV11-2 and J is TRBJ1-4, with a weak D call TRBD1 (6 bases). Germline loops: CDR1 SGHAT, CDR2 FQNNGV. The ends were cut back, 1 base at V and 7 bases at J, with 10 bases in the middle. The CDR3 spans 14 residues. CDR3 sequence reads: CASSLGRGGEKLFF. The CDR3 nucleotides read TGTGCCAGCAGCTTAGGCAGGGGAGGTGAAAAACTGTTTTTT.

V and J are TRBV15 and TRBJ1-2, with D perhaps TRBD1 (5 bases). The CDR3 covers 15 residues. Germline assignment: CDR1 LNHNV and CDR2 YYDKDF (reference sequence). The germline V and J ends were trimmed by 0 bases and 6 bases, with 14 bases remaining between them. The CDR3 coding sequence is TGTGCCACCAGCAGAGATTGGGGGGGATCGGATGGCTACACCTTC. Translating gives CATSRDWGGSDGYTF. The full variable domain, its missing parts supplied by reference TRBV15 and TRBJ1-2, is DAMVIQNPRYQVTQFGKPVTLSCSQTLNHNVMYWYQQKSSQAPKLLFHYYDKDFNNEADTPDNFQSRRPNTSFCFLDIRSPGLGDTAMYLCATSRDWGGSDGYTFGSGTRLTVV.

This clone was recorded only once. The rearrangement uses TRBV6-5 and TRBJ2-2, with 9 bases that match TRBD1. Trimming cost V 10 bases and J 7 bases; bases outside gene matches: 10. Germline loops: CDR1 MNHEY, CDR2 SVGAGI. CDR3 size: 14 residues. CDR3 protein: CATIETGGGGELFF. The CDR3 nucleotides read TGTGCCACCATCGAAACAGGGGGCGGCGGGGAGCTGTTTTTT.

The V call is TRBV5-1, the J call TRBJ2-7, with D perhaps TRBD1 (5 bases). This CDR3 comprises 14 residues. V shed 0 bases and J shed 1 base, with 8 bases lying between them. Germline CDR1 is SGHRS and CDR2 is YFSETQ. The DNA for the CDR3 is TGCGCCAGCAGCTTGGGACAGTGGTCCTACGAGCAGTACTTC. Translated: CASSLGQWSYEQYF.

The chain combines TRBV27 with TRBJ2-7, with 7 bases that match TRBD1. The CDR3 has 15 amino acids. Trimming removed 1 base from V and 6 bases from J; junction bases left unmatched: 9. The germline V gene encodes CDR1 MNHEY and CDR2 SMNVEV (reference sequence). The CDR3 loop reads CASSLFRTGLAEQYF. The CDR3 region has the DNA TGTGCCAGCAGTTTATTCAGGACAGGTTTGGCCGAGCAGTACTTC.

This clone was found once. V gene TRBV27 combines with J gene TRBJ2-6; the match to TRBD2 covers 7 bases. CDR3 length equals 16 residues. V shed 2 bases, J shed 1 base, and the junction held 2 bases outside the gene matches. Germline values: CDR1 MNHEY, CDR2 SMNVEV (reference sequence). CDR3 bases: TGTGCCAGCAGTTTAGCGGGAGTGTCTGGGGCCAACGTCCTGACTTTC. Translation gives CASSLAGVSGANVLTF.

The gene calls are TRBV19 and TRBJ1-5; D gene ambiguous. The CDR3 runs 14 residues. CDR1 is LNHDA and CDR2 is SQIVND in the germline V gene (reference sequence). Trimming left V 0 bases short and J 1 base short, with 4 bases between. This CDR3 reads CASSIEGSNQPQHF. The CDR3 DNA is TGTGCCAGTAGTATAGAGGGAAGCAATCAGCCCCAGCATTTT.

The chain uses TRBV27 and TRBJ2-3; TRBD1 agrees at 7 bases. This CDR3 has 11 residues. The germline gives CDR1 MNHEY, CDR2 SMNVEV (reference sequence). The trim removed 8 bases at V and 6 bases at J, leaving 2 bases unmatched. The DNA for the CDR3 is TGTGCCAGCCTCAGGGGGGATACGCAGTATTTT. Translated: CASLRGDTQYF.

The chain links TRBV7-2 to TRBJ1-5; D might be TRBD1 (6 bases). Germline V gene sequence: CDR1 SGHTA, CDR2 FQGNSA. V lost 3 bases, J lost 3 bases, and 12 bases lay in between. The CDR3 is 15 amino acids. The chain's CDR3 is CASSFQGFYNQPQHF. The CDR3 DNA follows: TGTGCCAGCAGCTTCCAGGGGTTCTACAATCAGCCCCAGCATTTT.

This clone has only one observation. The chain recombines TRBV9 with TRBJ2-3; D might be TRBD2 (6 bases). This CDR3 contains 16 residues. CDR1 is SGDLS, CDR2 YYNGEE, per germline. Between the trimmed V and J ends, which lost 4 bases and 0 bases, there was a span of 15 bases. CDR3 sequence: CASSIRDSLSTDTQYF. In DNA, the CDR3 is TGTGCCAGCAGCATCCGGGACTCCCTTAGCACAGATACGCAGTATTTT.

The gene calls are TRBV25-1 and TRBJ2-1; 7 nucleotides match TRBD1. V dropped 8 bases and J dropped 13; count of bases not matched to a gene: 8. The CDR3 length is 11 residues. In germline, CDR1 is MGHDK, CDR2 SYGVNS. The CDR3 loop is CASSQGGPQFF. CDR3 nucleotides: TGTGCCAGCTCGCAAGGGGGCCCCCAGTTCTTC.

The gene calls are TRBV5-4 and TRBJ2-3; D uncertain. CDR1 and CDR2 from the germline V gene are SGHNT and YYREEE (reference sequence). With 0 bases removed from V and 2 bases from J, the gap between germline ends came to 13 bases. CDR3 length: 16 residues. DNA of the CDR3: TGTGCCAGCAGCTTGGTGATGCTAGGAGCCACAGATACGCAGTATTTT. Translation: CASSLVMLGATDTQYF.

The chain joins TRBV7-9 to TRBJ1-1; no clear D. V was cut by 7 bases and J by 6 bases, with 9 bases left in between. The CDR3 has 11 residues. The germline V gene has CDR1 SEHNR and CDR2 FQNEAQ (reference sequence). The CDR3 sequence: CASTSTAEAFF. DNA of the CDR3: TGTGCCAGCACCTCAACCGCTGAAGCTTTCTTT.

The V call is TRBV4-1, the J call TRBJ1-1; D gene uncertain. The CDR3 totals 14 residues. Deletions cut 0 bases from V and 5 bases from J, with 10 bases between. CDR1 and CDR2 (germline): MGHRA, YSYEKL. CDR3 in DNA: TGCGCCAGCAGCCAAGAGGGGAGGAGTACTGAAGCTTTCTTT. This translates into CASSQEGRSTEAFF.

CDR3 bases: TGTGCCAGCAGCTTGATCAAGCGGGAGATGTACGAGCAGTACTTC. Its protein is CASSLIKREMYEQYF. The V and J genes are TRBV5-6 and TRBJ2-7, with 8 bases lining up with TRBD2. Per germline, CDR1 SGHDT and CDR2 YYEEEE. The length of the CDR3 is 15 residues. J was trimmed by 4 bases and V by 1 base; bases with no gene match: 7.

V usage is TRBV7-8 and J usage is TRBJ2-2, with TRBD2 matching 12 bases. Germline trimming cut 1 base from V and 16 bases from J; bases unmatched to any gene: 16. The CDR3 sequence is 17 residues long. Germline CDR1 reads SGHVS; CDR2 reads FQNEAQ. The CDR3 DNA reads TGTGCCAGCAGCTTAGTGTCGACTAGCGGGGGCCGGGGTGTTTCGTTTTTT. It specifies CASSLVSTSGGRGVSFF. The entire variable domain, with the rest obtained from reference TRBV7-8 and TRBJ2-2, is as follows: GAGVSQSPRYKVAKRGQDVALRCDPISGHVSLFWYQQALGQGPEFLTYFQNEAQLDKSGLPSDRFFAERPEGSVSTLKIQRTQQEDSAVYLCASSLVSTSGGRGVSFFGEGSRLTVL.